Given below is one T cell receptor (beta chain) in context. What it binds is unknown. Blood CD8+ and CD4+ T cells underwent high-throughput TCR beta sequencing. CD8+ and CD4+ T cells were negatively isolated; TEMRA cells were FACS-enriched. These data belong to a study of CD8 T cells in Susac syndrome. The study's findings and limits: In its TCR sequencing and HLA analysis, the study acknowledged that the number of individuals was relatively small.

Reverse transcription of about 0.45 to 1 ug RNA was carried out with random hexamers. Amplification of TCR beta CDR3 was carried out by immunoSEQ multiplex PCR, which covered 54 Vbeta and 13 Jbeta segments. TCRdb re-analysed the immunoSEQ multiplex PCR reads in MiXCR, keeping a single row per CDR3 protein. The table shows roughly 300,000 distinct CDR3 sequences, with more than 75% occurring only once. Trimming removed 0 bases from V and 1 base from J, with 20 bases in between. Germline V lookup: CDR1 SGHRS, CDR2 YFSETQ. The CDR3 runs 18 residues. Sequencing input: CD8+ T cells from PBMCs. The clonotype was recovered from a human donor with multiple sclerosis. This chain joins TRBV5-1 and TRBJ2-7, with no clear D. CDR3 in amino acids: CASSLVGQNGEYSYEQYF. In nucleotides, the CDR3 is TGCGCCAGCAGCTTGGTCGGGCAGAATGGTGAATATTCCTACGAGCAGTACTTC.